This T cell receptor (beta chain) comes out of a study of T cell responses to AZD1222 COVID-19 vaccine. Study-wide points: Reports indicate that nearly half of spike-specific TCRs are directed at unmutated variant regions. Vaccine-associated CD4 TCRs ranged over spike, dominating at 160-218 and 743-854. White British ancestry dominated among donors, who included more females, and clonal diversity was possibly underestimated. Repertoire sampling occurred only after the peak T cell response.

With respect to this clone: The antigen remains unidentified.

This CDR3 region has 13 residues. V dropped 6 bases and J dropped 4 bases, with 9 bases sitting between them. The germline V gene encodes CDR1 SNHLY and CDR2 FYNNEI. Clones were read by immunoSEQ multiplex PCR, and TCRdb kept only the in-frame ones, dropping some. The profile shows 240,000 or so clones, approximately 93% of them singletons. The J gene is TRBJ2-2, the V gene TRBV2; D gene ambiguous. This TCR came from an adult in good health. Material: peripheral blood, obtained on day 0 of AZD1222 vaccination. Written as DNA, the CDR3 is TGTGCCAGCAGCCGTCGATTCACCGGGGAGCTGTTTTTT. Translated: CASSRRFTGELFF.